The TCR beta chain under discussion was sequenced for a study of T cells in Graves' hyperthyroidism and ophthalmopathy. Study conclusions and caveats: Clonotypes that were expanded in thyroid above 0.001 mostly appeared in blood too.

The CDR3 runs 16 residues. The V gene lost 1 base and the J gene lost 7 bases, with 20 bases spanning the gap. Germline V CDR1 and CDR2: SGHRS, YFSETQ. RNA transcripts gave rise to amplified TCR beta CDR3 regions. With the HTBI primer set, the TCR CDR3 went through a first round of RT-PCR. TCRdb itself ran the multiplex PCR reads through MiXCR, one entry per CDR3 protein. The sample lists around 620,000 distinct CDR3 sequences; 40% to 55% were seen once. This clonotype was seen a handful of times. Its antigen is undetermined. The chain employs TRBV5-1 and TRBJ1-2; unclear D gene. Source material: peripheral blood or thyroid tissue (not recorded which). This clonotype was sampled from an adult woman with Graves' disease, either hyperthyroidism or ophthalmopathy (not recorded which). Here the CDR3 DNA reads TGCGCCAGCAGCTTGACGGGGAGCGGGAGGTCCCCTGGCTACACCTTC. This gives the protein CASSLTGSGRSPGYTF.